Listed here is a single T cell receptor (beta chain). Germline assignment: CDR1 MDHEN and CDR2 SYDVKM. The V end was cut by 4 bases, the J end by 3 bases, with 19 bases between. CDR3 size: 16 residues. These data come from a study of T cell responses to AZD1222 COVID-19 vaccine. Only in-frame clones appear in the TCRdb table, and some are missing; sequencing was by immunoSEQ multiplex PCR. The data show about 120,000 clones, with less than 90% seen just once and 6.5% to 9% held by the top ten. The clonotype originates from an adult in good health. This chain connects TRBV28 to TRBJ2-7; no clear D gene. This specimen was peripheral blood, taken on day 0 of AZD1222 vaccination. The CDR3 sequence is CASSSILGFENYEQYF. The CDR3 nucleotides are TGTGCCAGCAGTTCGATCTTGGGGTTCGAAAACTACGAGCAGTACTTC.